Below, one T cell receptor beta chain is given with its context. The data are from a study of T-cell reconstitution after alpha-beta-depleted transplantation in children. The germline gives CDR1 MNHEY, CDR2 SMNVEV (reference sequence). This CDR3 region has 13 residues. V lost 6 bases and J 3 bases, leaving 12 bases between the germline ends. Unique molecular identifiers were used in preparing the TCRbeta library. TCRdb re-called the PCR reads with MiXCR, one entry per CDR3 protein. The table has around 530,000 distinct CDR3 sequences, over 25% seen once. This chain joins TRBV27 and TRBJ2-7; D is possibly TRBD1 or TRBD2 (5 bases each). Sequencing used PBMCs from the stem cell graft donor, obtained from the stem cell graft. The sequence was obtained from a human donor who donated a stem cell graft to a child with aplastic anemia. The CDR3 reads CASRVGALYEQYF. As DNA, the CDR3 is TGTGCCAGCAGGGTCGGGGCACTCTACGAGCAGTACTTC.